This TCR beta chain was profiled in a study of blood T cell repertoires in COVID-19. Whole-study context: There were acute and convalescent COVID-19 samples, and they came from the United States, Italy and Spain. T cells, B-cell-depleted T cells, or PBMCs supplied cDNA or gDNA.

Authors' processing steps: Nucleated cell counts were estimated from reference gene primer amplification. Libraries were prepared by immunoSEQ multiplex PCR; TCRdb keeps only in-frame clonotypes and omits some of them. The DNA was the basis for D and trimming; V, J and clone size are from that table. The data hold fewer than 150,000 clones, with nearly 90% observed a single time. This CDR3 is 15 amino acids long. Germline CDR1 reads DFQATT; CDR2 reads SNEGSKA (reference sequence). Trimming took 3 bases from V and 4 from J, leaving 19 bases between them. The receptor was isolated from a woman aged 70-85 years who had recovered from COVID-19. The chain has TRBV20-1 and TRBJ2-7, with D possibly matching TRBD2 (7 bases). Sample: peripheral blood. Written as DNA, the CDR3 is TGCAGTGCTAGTGAGGTGGGGGGGGGCCGTTACGAGCAGTACTTC. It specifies CSASEVGGGRYEQYF.